This TCR beta chain was recorded in a study of beta chain features in type 1 diabetes. Cell sorting via CD45RO/CCR7/CD25/CD127/CD95/CD27 was performed to obtain CD4+ naive, central memory, regulatory and stem cell-like memory cells. The authors obtained over 95% purity in all sorted populations. As to this clone: Antigen: not known.

The sequenced template was cDNA made from the entire isolated RNA. Profiled with immunoSEQ multiplex PCR; TCRdb holds only in-frame clones, not every one. The profile shows about 360,000 clones, over 9.5% of them singletons. Study-wide points: A potential PCR bias toward shorter templates would be equal in patient and control samples.

Germline V gene data show CDR1 as SGHRS and CDR2 as YFSETQ. With V trimmed by 4 bases and J by 5 bases, 6 bases remained unmatched. The length of the CDR3 is 13 residues. The sample was naive CD4+ T cells from blood. This chain uses TRBV5-1 with TRBJ2-7, with 7 bases that match TRBD1. The sequence was obtained from a man aged 18 to 30 in good health. The DNA for the CDR3 is TGCGCCAGCAGCGTAAGGGGGCCGGACGAGCAGTACTTC. This encodes CASSVRGPDEQYF.